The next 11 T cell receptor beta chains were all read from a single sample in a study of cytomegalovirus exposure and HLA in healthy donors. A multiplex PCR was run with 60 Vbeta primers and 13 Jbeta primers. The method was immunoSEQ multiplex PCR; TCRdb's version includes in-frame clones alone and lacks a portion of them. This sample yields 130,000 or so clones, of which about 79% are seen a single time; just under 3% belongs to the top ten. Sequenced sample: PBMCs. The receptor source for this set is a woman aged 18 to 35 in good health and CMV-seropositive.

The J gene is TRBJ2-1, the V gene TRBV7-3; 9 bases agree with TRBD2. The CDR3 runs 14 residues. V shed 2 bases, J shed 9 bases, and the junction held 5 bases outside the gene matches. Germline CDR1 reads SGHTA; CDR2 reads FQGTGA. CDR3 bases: TGTGCCAGCAGCTTATCTAGCGGGGAGGGTGAGCAGTTCTTC. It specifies CASSLSSGEGEQFF.

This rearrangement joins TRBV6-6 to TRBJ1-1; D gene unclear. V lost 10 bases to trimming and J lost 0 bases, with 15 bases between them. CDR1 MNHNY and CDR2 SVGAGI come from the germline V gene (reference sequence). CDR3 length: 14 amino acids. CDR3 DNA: TGTGCCACTCTAGTTTTGGATGTGAACACTGAAGCTTTCTTT. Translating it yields CATLVLDVNTEAFF.

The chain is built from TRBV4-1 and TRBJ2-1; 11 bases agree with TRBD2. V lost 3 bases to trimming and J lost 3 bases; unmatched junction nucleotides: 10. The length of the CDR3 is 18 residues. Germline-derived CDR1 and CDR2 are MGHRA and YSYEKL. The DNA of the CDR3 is TGCGCCAGCAGCCATCACCCCTCCGGGACTAGCGGCTACAATGAGCAGTTCTTC. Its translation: CASSHHPSGTSGYNEQFF.

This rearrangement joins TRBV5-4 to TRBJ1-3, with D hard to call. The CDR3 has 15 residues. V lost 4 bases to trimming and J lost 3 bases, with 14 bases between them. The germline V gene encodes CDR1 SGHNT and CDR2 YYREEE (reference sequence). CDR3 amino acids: CASSRVPGDGNTIYF. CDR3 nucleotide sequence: TGTGCCAGCAGCCGGGTCCCCGGGGATGGAAACACCATATATTTT. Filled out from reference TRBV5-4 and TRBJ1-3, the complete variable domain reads ETGVTQSPTHLIKTRGQQVTLRCSSQSGHNTVSWYQQALGQGPQFIFQYYREEENGRGNFPPRFSGLQFPNYSSELNVNALELDDSALYLCASSRVPGDGNTIYFGEGSWLTVV.

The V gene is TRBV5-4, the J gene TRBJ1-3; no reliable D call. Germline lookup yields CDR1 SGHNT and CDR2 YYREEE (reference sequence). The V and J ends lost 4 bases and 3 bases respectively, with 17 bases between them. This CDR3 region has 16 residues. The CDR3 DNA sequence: TGTGCCAGCAGCAGCCTGACAAGTGCAGTTGGAAACACCATATATTTT. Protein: CASSSLTSAVGNTIYF. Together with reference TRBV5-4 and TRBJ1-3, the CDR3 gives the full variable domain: ETGVTQSPTHLIKTRGQQVTLRCSSQSGHNTVSWYQQALGQGPQFIFQYYREEENGRGNFPPRFSGLQFPNYSSELNVNALELDDSALYLCASSSLTSAVGNTIYFGEGSWLTVV.

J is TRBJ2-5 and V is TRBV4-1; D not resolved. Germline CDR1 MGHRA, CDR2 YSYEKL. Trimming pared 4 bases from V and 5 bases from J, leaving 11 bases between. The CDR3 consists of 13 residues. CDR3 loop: CASSPPGVETQYF. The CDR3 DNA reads TGCGCCAGCAGCCCCCCGGGTGTGGAGACCCAGTACTTC.

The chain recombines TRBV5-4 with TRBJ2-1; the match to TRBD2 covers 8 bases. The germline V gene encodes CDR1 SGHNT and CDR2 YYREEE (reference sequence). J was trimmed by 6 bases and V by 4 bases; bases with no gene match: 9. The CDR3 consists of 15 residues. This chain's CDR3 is CASSPREGLGNEQFF. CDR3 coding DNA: TGTGCCAGCAGCCCCCGGGAGGGCCTAGGCAATGAGCAGTTCTTC.

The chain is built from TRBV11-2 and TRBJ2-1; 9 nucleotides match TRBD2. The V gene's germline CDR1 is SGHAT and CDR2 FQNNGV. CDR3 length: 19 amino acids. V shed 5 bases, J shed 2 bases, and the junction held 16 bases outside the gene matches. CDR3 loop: CASSAEPVALAGTYNEQFF. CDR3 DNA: TGTGCCAGCAGCGCCGAGCCGGTCGCGCTAGCGGGGACCTACAATGAGCAGTTCTTC.

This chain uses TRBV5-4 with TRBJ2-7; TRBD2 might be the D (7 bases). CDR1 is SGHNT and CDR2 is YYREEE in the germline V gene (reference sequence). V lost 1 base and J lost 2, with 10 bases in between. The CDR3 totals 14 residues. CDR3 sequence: CASSLKGGAYEQYF. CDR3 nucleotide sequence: TGTGCCAGCAGCTTGAAGGGGGGGGCCTACGAGCAGTACTTC.

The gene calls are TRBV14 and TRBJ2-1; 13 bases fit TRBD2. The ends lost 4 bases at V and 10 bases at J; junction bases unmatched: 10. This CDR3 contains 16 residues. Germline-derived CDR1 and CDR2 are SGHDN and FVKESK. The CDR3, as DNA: TGTGCCAGCAGCCCACGGACTAGCGGGGGAAAAGGGGAGCAGTTCTTC. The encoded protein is CASSPRTSGGKGEQFF.

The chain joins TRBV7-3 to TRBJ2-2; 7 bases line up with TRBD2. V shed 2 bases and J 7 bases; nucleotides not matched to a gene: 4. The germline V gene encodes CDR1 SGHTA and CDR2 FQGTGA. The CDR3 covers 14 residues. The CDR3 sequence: CASSLESSGGELFF. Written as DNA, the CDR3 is TGTGCCAGCAGCTTAGAATCTAGCGGCGGGGAGCTGTTTTTT.